The rows below give T cell receptor beta chains drawn from one sample of a study of tumor-infiltrating lymphocytes in localized non-small cell lung cancer. Assay used: immunoSEQ multiplex PCR; TCRdb lists only in-frame clones, some missing. Of more than 10,000 clones detected, about 79% appear once; the ten largest clones hold roughly 4.5%. The sequenced sample consisted of lung tumor tissue. Source of these receptors: a human donor with non-small cell lung cancer. Both conserved end residues are part of each CDR3. A D gene is named only where the DNA matches it firmly. Size values are once, few and many counts, or a class for expanded clones, and some rows have none.

abundance: .
v_gene: TRBV5-1
d_gene: .
j_gene: TRBJ1-4
CDR3nt: TGCGCCAGCAGCTATACAGGAGCGGCAACTAATGAAAAACTGTTTTTT
CDR3aa: CASSYTGAATNEKLFF

abundance: .
v_gene: TRBV30
d_gene: .
j_gene: TRBJ2-1
CDR3nt: TGTGCCTGGAAAAGTTCAGCTGGCGTAAACTCCTACAATGAGCAGTTCTTC
CDR3aa: CAWKSSAGVNSYNEQFF

abundance: few
v_gene: TRBV10-3
d_gene: .
j_gene: TRBJ1-5
CDR3nt: TGTGCCATCAGTGTAACAGGGATGGAGCAGCCCCAGCATTTT
CDR3aa: CAISVTGMEQPQHF

abundance: .
v_gene: TRBV20-1
d_gene: .
j_gene: TRBJ1-2
CDR3nt: TGCAGTGCGGATCACTATGGCTACACCTTC
CDR3aa: CSADHYGYTF

abundance: .
v_gene: TRBV7-9
d_gene: .
j_gene: TRBJ2-7
CDR3nt: TGTGCCAGCAGCCGTTCGTACGAGCAGTACTTC
CDR3aa: CASSRSYEQYF

abundance: .
v_gene: TRBV4-3
d_gene: .
j_gene: TRBJ2-2
CDR3nt: TGCGCCAGCAGCCAAGATTGGGGGGCTACGAACACCGGGGAGCTGTTTTTT
CDR3aa: CASSQDWGATNTGELFF

abundance: medium-sized
v_gene: TRBV13
d_gene: .
j_gene: TRBJ2-3
CDR3nt: TGTGCCAGCAGCTTTTTTGGGGATACGCAGTATTTT
CDR3aa: CASSFFGDTQYF

abundance: .
v_gene: TRBV4-2
d_gene: .
j_gene: TRBJ1-2
CDR3nt: TGTGCCAGCAGGTACAACAGCTATGGCTACACCTTC
CDR3aa: CASRYNSYGYTF

abundance: .
v_gene: TRBV6-1
d_gene: .
j_gene: TRBJ1-5
CDR3nt: TGTGCCAGCAGTGAAGCGGGACGACCCCAGCATTTT
CDR3aa: CASSEAGRPQHF

abundance: few
v_gene: TRBV4-1
d_gene: .
j_gene: TRBJ2-3
CDR3nt: TGCGCCAGCAGCCTCCAAATCAGGTCGGACACCAGCACAGATACGCAGTATTTT
CDR3aa: CASSLQIRSDTSTDTQYF

abundance: .
v_gene: TRBV7-8
d_gene: TRBD2
j_gene: TRBJ2-5
CDR3nt: TGTGCCAGCAGGGGGAGGGGACTAGCGAAGAAAGAGACCCAGTACTTC
CDR3aa: CASRGRGLAKKETQYF

abundance: .
v_gene: TRBV28
d_gene: .
j_gene: TRBJ2-2
CDR3nt: TGTGCCAGCAGCTCAGGTTTTAGAGGGGGGGAGCTGTTTTTT
CDR3aa: CASSSGFRGGELFF

abundance: .
v_gene: TRBV10-3
d_gene: .
j_gene: TRBJ2-3
CDR3nt: TGTGCCATCAGGGCTGCAGAGGCGGCAGATACGCAGTATTTT
CDR3aa: CAIRAAEAADTQYF

abundance: .
v_gene: TRBV7-2
d_gene: .
j_gene: TRBJ1-4
CDR3nt: TGTGCCAGCAGCTTATCTGGCTCAAATGAAAAACTGTTTTTT
CDR3aa: CASSLSGSNEKLFF

abundance: medium-sized
v_gene: TRBV12-5
d_gene: .
j_gene: TRBJ2-2
CDR3nt: TGTGCTAGTGGTTTGGGACCCCATGGGTGGCTGTTTTTT
CDR3aa: CASGLGPHGWLFF

abundance: .
v_gene: TRBV6-5
d_gene: .
j_gene: TRBJ1-2
CDR3nt: TGTGCCAGCAGAAGGACGGAACAATCTAACTATGGCTACACCTTC
CDR3aa: CASRRTEQSNYGYTF

abundance: .
v_gene: TRBV6-6
d_gene: .
j_gene: TRBJ1-3
CDR3nt: TGTGCCAGCACCGCAGGTTCCGGAAACACCATATATTTT
CDR3aa: CASTAGSGNTIYF

abundance: .
v_gene: TRBV19
d_gene: TRBD1
j_gene: TRBJ2-1
CDR3nt: TGTGCCAGTAGTGCCGGGACAGGAACTTACAATGAGCAGTTCTTC
CDR3aa: CASSAGTGTYNEQFF

abundance: few
v_gene: TRBV7-2
d_gene: .
j_gene: TRBJ2-3
CDR3nt: TGTGCCAGCAGCGTTACGACTAGCACAGATACGCAGTATTTT
CDR3aa: CASSVTTSTDTQYF

abundance: .
v_gene: TRBV9
d_gene: TRBD2
j_gene: TRBJ2-3
CDR3nt: TGTGCCAGCAGTCAAGAGGCTAGCGGGGGCCGAGGGTCGACAGATACGCAGTATTTT
CDR3aa: CASSQEASGGRGSTDTQYF